These 27 T cell receptor beta chains came from one sample sequenced in a study of T cells after yellow fever vaccination. TCRdb reprocessed the 5' RACE reads via MiXCR and lists one record per CDR3 protein. The repertoire holds 550,000 or so distinct CDR3 sequences, with about a fifth as singletons. The source was PBMCs, collected 15 days after the yellow fever booster vaccination. The receptors stem from a man aged 25 to 45 who received the YFV17D yellow fever vaccine.

This clonotype was seen repeatedly, ten times or more. V and J are TRBV27 and TRBJ1-1; TRBD1 might be the D (5 bases). V was shortened by 4 bases and J by 0 bases, with 9 bases between the two germline ends. This CDR3 is 14 amino acids long. Germline loops: CDR1 MNHEY, CDR2 SMNVEV (reference sequence). The CDR3 DNA is TGTGCCAGCAGTTCTCAGGGTATGAACACTGAAGCTTTCTTT. Amino acids: CASSSQGMNTEAFF.

There are a few counts of this clonotype. The rearrangement uses TRBV20-1 and TRBJ1-6, with TRBD1 identical over 7 bases. There are 12 residues in the CDR3. Trimming removed 7 bases from V and 6 bases from J; junction bases left unmatched: 3. Per the germline V gene, CDR1 is DFQATT and CDR2 is SNEGSKA (reference sequence). The CDR3 DNA follows: TGCAGTGTGGACAGGACTAATTCACCCCTCCACTTT. Translating it yields CSVDRTNSPLHF.

This clonotype has more than one count but fewer than ten. The gene calls are TRBV30 and TRBJ2-3; 11 bases are a match to TRBD2. The CDR3 is made up of 15 amino acids. V trimming: 2 bases; J trimming: 7 bases; junction bases outside the gene matches: 8. Germline V lookup: CDR1 GTSNPN, CDR2 SVGIG (reference sequence). CDR3 region: CAWSSGTSGINTQYF. DNA for the CDR3: TGTGCCTGGAGTTCCGGGACTAGCGGAATCAATACGCAGTATTTT. Variable domain in full (rest from reference TRBV30 and TRBJ2-3): SQTIHQWPATLVQPVGSPLSLECTVEGTSNPNLYWYRQAAGRGLQLLFYSVGIGQISSEVPQNLSASRPQDRQFILSSKKLLLSDSGFYLCAWSSGTSGINTQYFGPGTRLTVL.

This clonotype was detected a few times. The chain combines TRBV19 with TRBJ2-1, with 9 bases matching TRBD1. The germline gives CDR1 LNHDA, CDR2 SQIVND (reference sequence). The CDR3 loop spans 14 amino acids. Trimming removed 6 bases from V and 8 bases from J; junction bases left unmatched: 8. The CDR3 nucleotides read TGTGCCAGTAGCGCGGGACAGGGTTCGTATGAGCAGTTCTTC. Its translation: CASSAGQGSYEQFF.

This clonotype was picked up a small number of times. The V call is TRBV30, the J call TRBJ2-3, with D maybe TRBD1 (7 bases). The CDR3 consists of 16 residues. V lost 2 bases to trimming and J lost 6 bases, with 21 bases between them. The germline CDR1 and CDR2 sequences are GTSNPN and SVGIG (reference sequence). CDR3 sequence reads: CAWSPRGTAGMDTQYF. The DNA of the CDR3 is TGTGCCTGGAGTCCCCGGGGGACAGCGGGTATGGATACGCAGTATTTT.

The chain uses TRBV27 and TRBJ2-7; D might be TRBD1 (6 bases). The length of the CDR3 is 15 residues. From germline, CDR1 is MNHEY and CDR2 SMNVEV (reference sequence). Trimming cost V 6 bases and J 4 bases, with 19 bases left between them. CDR3 nucleotides: TGTGCCAGCAGAGTCGGACAGCTCTTTGGTTACGAGCAGTACTTC. Residues: CASRVGQLFGYEQYF.

There are a few counts of this clonotype. The genes are TRBV7-2 and TRBJ2-4; 14 bases agree with TRBD2. The CDR3 runs 17 residues. V lost 5 bases and J lost 2; bases outside the gene matches: 5. Germline V lookup: CDR1 SGHTA, CDR2 FQGNSA. The CDR3 here is CASSQTSGGGTKNIQYF. The CDR3 DNA sequence: TGTGCCAGCAGCCAGACTAGCGGGGGGGGAACCAAAAACATTCAGTACTTC.

The J gene is TRBJ2-5, the V gene TRBV7-2, with TRBD2 identical over 11 bases. The V and J ends lost 1 base and 7 bases, in that order; junction bases with no gene match: 5. CDR1 is SGHTA, CDR2 FQGNSA, per germline. This CDR3 has 15 residues. For the CDR3, the DNA is TGTGCCAGCAGCTTAGTCACTAGCGGGAGCGGGACCCAGTACTTC. It is translated as CASSLVTSGSGTQYF.

A few counts support this clonotype. The chain links TRBV5-1 to TRBJ2-1; 9 bases align to TRBD2. V was clipped by 2 bases and J by 7 bases; unmatched bases: 10. The germline V gene encodes CDR1 SGHRS and CDR2 YFSETQ. CDR3 length equals 16 residues. CDR3: CASSLSAGGPRNEQFF. CDR3 DNA sequence: TGCGCCAGCAGCTTATCCGCGGGAGGGCCAAGGAATGAGCAGTTCTTC. Combining the CDR3 with reference TRBV5-1 and TRBJ2-1 gives the whole variable domain KAGVTQTPRYLIKTRGQQVTLSCSPISGHRSVSWYQQTPGQGLQFLFEYFSETQRNKGNFPGRFSGRQFSNSRSEMNVSTLELGDSALYLCASSLSAGGPRNEQFFGPGTRLTVL.

Note on this clonotype: The germline gene is not matched at one end of the junction; a read error may be the cause. This sequence joins TRBV7-2 and TRBJ2-1; 13 bases fit TRBD2. Germline CDR1 is SGHTA and CDR2 is FQGNSA. The CDR3 loop spans 15 amino acids. The CDR3 DNA is TGTGCCAGCAGCCGGACTAGCGGGAGTTTCGATGAGCAGATCTTC. This codes for CASSRTSGSFDEQIF.

This clonotype was recorded a few times. The chain combines TRBV6-2 or TRBV6-3 with TRBJ2-5; no clear D. Trimming pared 7 bases from V and 7 bases from J, leaving 16 bases between. In germline, CDR1 is MNHEY, CDR2 SVGEGT. The CDR3 totals 13 residues. The chain's CDR3 is CASTHLEYATQYF. DNA of the CDR3: TGTGCCAGCACCCACCTAGAGTATGCGACCCAGTACTTC.

This clonotype was found a few times. V is TRBV6-2 or TRBV6-3 and J is TRBJ1-5; D unclear. This CDR3 is built from 11 residues. CDR1 is MNHEY, CDR2 SVGEGT, per germline. The ends were cut back, 1 base at V and 9 bases at J, with 4 bases in the middle. The CDR3 nucleotides are TGTGCCAGCAGTTACTATGGGCCCCAGCATTTT. Amino acids: CASSYYGPQHF.

The rearrangement joins TRBV12-3 or TRBV12-4 to TRBJ2-1; D unresolved. V lost 6 bases to trimming and J lost 2 bases, with 8 bases between them. The CDR3 is 13 amino acids. The CDR3, as DNA: TGTGCCAGCAGAACTACGACCTACAATGAGCAGTTCTTC. Residues: CASRTTTYNEQFF.

The table lists this clonotype with many counts. The rearrangement uses TRBV12-3 or TRBV12-4 and TRBJ2-1, with 7 bases matching TRBD2. The CDR3 sequence is 14 residues long. The V gene end was trimmed by 2 bases and the J gene end by 6 bases; junction bases not matched to a gene: 4. CDR3: CASSLQTSPNEQFF. The CDR3 nucleotides read TGTGCCAGCAGTTTACAGACTAGCCCCAATGAGCAGTTCTTC.

The chain joins TRBV5-1 to TRBJ1-5, with no clear D. Deletions cut 0 bases from V and 10 bases from J, with 11 bases between. The germline V gene encodes CDR1 SGHRS and CDR2 YFSETQ. The CDR3 covers 13 residues. The CDR3 region is CASSLVGLSPQHF. As DNA, the CDR3 is TGCGCCAGCAGCTTGGTGGGTCTTAGTCCCCAGCATTTT.

This clonotype came up once. V gene TRBV20-1 combines with J gene TRBJ2-3, with D uncertain. This CDR3 is 12 amino acids long. V dropped 3 bases and J dropped 6 bases, with 10 bases sitting between them. CDR1 and CDR2 from the germline V gene are DFQATT and SNEGSKA (reference sequence). For the CDR3, the DNA is TGCAGTGCTAGGAGCCTAGAGGATACGCAGTATTTT. Translated, it gives CSARSLEDTQYF.

The rearrangement joins TRBV20-1 to TRBJ1-1, with 7 bases aligning to TRBD1. This CDR3 is built from 12 residues. The V and J ends lost 3 bases and 6 bases, in that order; junction bases with no gene match: 4. Germline V gene data show CDR1 as DFQATT and CDR2 as SNEGSKA (reference sequence). Here the CDR3 DNA reads TGCAGTGCTAGCACAGGGGAGCCTGAAGCTTTCTTT. Translating it yields CSASTGEPEAFF.

This clonotype was found a few times. The J gene is TRBJ1-2, the V gene TRBV29-1; 10 nucleotides align to TRBD1. Germline loops: CDR1 SQVTM, CDR2 ANQGSEA. The trim removed 6 bases at V and 6 bases at J, leaving 10 bases unmatched. The CDR3 consists of 14 residues. The CDR3, as DNA: TGCAGCGTGAATTCAGTCGGGACAGGGGATGGCTACACCTTC. It codes for CSVNSVGTGDGYTF. Supplemented by reference TRBV29-1 and TRBJ1-2, the full variable domain reads SAVISQKPSRDICQRGTSLTIQCQVDSQVTMMFWYRQQPGQSLTLIATANQGSEATYESGFVIDKFPISRPNLTFSTLTVSNMSPEDSSIYLCSVNSVGTGDGYTFGSGTRLTVV.

The chain employs TRBV7-2 and TRBJ2-3, with D possibly being TRBD2 (6 bases). CDR1 SGHTA and CDR2 FQGNSA come from the germline V gene. Trimming stripped 4 bases from V and 4 bases from J, with 15 bases between. The CDR3 is 15 residues long. CDR3 in DNA: TGTGCCAGCAGCTCTCCCGGGAGTATCGCAGATACGCAGTATTTT. This translates into CASSSPGSIADTQYF.

This chain links TRBV11-2 with TRBJ2-3, with D perhaps TRBD1 or TRBD2 (6 bases each). Germline values: CDR1 SGHAT, CDR2 FQNNGV. This CDR3 has 20 residues. Trimming pared 7 bases from V and 0 bases from J, leaving 29 bases between. Here the CDR3 DNA reads TGTGCCAGCACTTTAGAATTGGGTCTTAGGGGGGCGCTGAGCACAGATACGCAGTATTTT. Protein: CASTLELGLRGALSTDTQYF. The variable domain in full, completed from reference TRBV11-2 and TRBJ2-3, reads EAGVAQSPRYKIIEKRQSVAFWCNPISGHATLYWYQQILGQGPKLLIQFQNNGVVDDSQLPKDRFSAERLKGVDSTLKIQPAKLEDSAVYLCASTLELGLRGALSTDTQYFGPGTRLTVL.

This clonotype has a handful of counts. The J gene is TRBJ2-2, the V gene TRBV9; 16 positions agree with TRBD2. V was pared by 0 bases and J by 4 bases, with 6 bases of the junction left unmatched. The germline V gene has CDR1 SGDLS and CDR2 YYNGEE. This CDR3 spans 19 amino acids. The CDR3: CASSVAAGLAGGGTGELFF. The CDR3 coding sequence is TGTGCCAGCAGCGTAGCTGCGGGACTAGCGGGAGGGGGCACCGGGGAGCTGTTTTTT.

This clonotype was seen only a few times. The chain uses TRBV4-3 and TRBJ2-5; 7 bases map to TRBD2. This CDR3 spans 16 amino acids. The J segment lost 5 bases and the V segment lost 3 bases, leaving 12 bases of the junction unmatched. CDR1 LGHNA and CDR2 YSLEER come from the germline V gene. CDR3 sequence (DNA): TGCGCCAGCAGCCAGAATCCCACGGGGGGATGGGAGACCCAGTACTTC. Encoded protein: CASSQNPTGGWETQYF.

This clonotype occurred a few times. The chain employs TRBV6-1 and TRBJ2-7; 9 positions match TRBD2. The ends lost 6 bases at V and 0 bases at J; junction bases unmatched: 15. In germline, CDR1 is MNHNS, CDR2 SASEGT. The CDR3 contains 18 residues. DNA of the CDR3: TGTGCCAGCAGCCGCGGGGGTACGAGCGGGAGGAACTCCTACGAGCAGTACTTC. Amino acid sequence: CASSRGGTSGRNSYEQYF.

V is TRBV6-2 or TRBV6-3 and J is TRBJ2-1; 13 nucleotides agree with TRBD2. Germline loops: CDR1 MNHEY, CDR2 SVGEGT. V was pared by 4 bases and J by 0 bases, with 9 bases of the junction left unmatched. The CDR3 is 19 residues long. This CDR3 reads CASSFSGLAGDLSYNEQFF. The CDR3 nucleotides are TGTGCCAGCAGTTTCTCTGGACTAGCGGGAGACCTCTCCTACAATGAGCAGTTCTTC.

The rearrangement uses TRBV20-1 and TRBJ2-3; 8 bases map to TRBD2. The trim removed 5 bases at V and 6 bases at J, leaving 7 bases unmatched. Germline V gives CDR1 DFQATT, CDR2 SNEGSKA (reference sequence). There are 13 residues in the CDR3. The CDR3 here is CSAGLAGWDTQYF. The DNA of the CDR3 is TGCAGTGCTGGACTAGCAGGCTGGGATACGCAGTATTTT.

The V and J genes are TRBV4-3 and TRBJ2-1, with 8 positions matching TRBD2. The CDR3 contains 16 residues. The junction had 6 bases not matched to a gene; V was cut back by 0 bases and J by 5 bases. Looked up from germline, CDR1 is LGHNA and CDR2 is YSLEER. The CDR3 region is CASSQDLLAGDNEQFF. CDR3 nucleotide sequence: TGCGCCAGCAGCCAAGACCTCCTAGCGGGTGACAATGAGCAGTTCTTC.

The genes are TRBV4-3 and TRBJ2-7; tentative D call: TRBD2 (5 bases). The CDR3 runs to 13 residues. CDR1 is LGHNA, CDR2 YSLEER, per germline. Trimming stripped 0 bases from V and 4 bases from J, with 7 bases between. The CDR3 DNA reads TGCGCCAGCAGCCAAGATAGGGAGTACGAGCAGTACTTC. Translating gives CASSQDREYEQYF.